The subject of this entry is one T cell receptor (beta chain). The data belong to a study of blood T cells in healthy people across ages. Per sample, no less than 5.5 micrograms of total RNA were extracted. Primers used in a second PCR of about 6 to 11 cycles were a sample-barcoded 5' primer and a J-beta primer mix. TCRdb redid the calling of the 5' RACE reads with MiXCR, one entry per CDR3 protein. The sample consists of approximately 1.5 million distinct CDR3 sequences, around 36% of them appearing once. The CDR3 is 16 amino acids. The V and J ends lost 4 bases and 1 base respectively, with 14 bases between them. Germline V gene data show CDR1 as LGHDT and CDR2 as YNNKEL (reference sequence).

This chain joins TRBV3-1 and TRBJ2-1, with D possibly TRBD2 on 5 matching bases. This TCR derives from a woman between 25 and 40 years old in good health. Sample: blood. The CDR3 DNA reads TGTGCCAGCAGCCTTTACATAGGGAGATCCTACAATGAGCAGTTCTTC. This codes for CASSLYIGRSYNEQFF.